This T cell receptor beta chain is from a study of glioma-infiltrating T cells after dendritic cell vaccination. Across the whole study: Samples are from glioblastoma patients in Phase I and II dendritic cell vaccine trials. At biweekly intervals, patients got three intradermal dendritic cell vaccine injections.

No glioblastoma patient carried an isocitrate dehydrogenase mutation. The protocol was immunoSEQ multiplex PCR, while the TCRdb copy is restricted to in-frame clones and leaves out a portion. In the table there are roughly 100,000 clones, more than 70% of which are singletons. V trimming: 5 bases; J trimming: 1 base; junction bases outside the gene matches: 9. The CDR3 has 16 residues. In germline, CDR1 is SEHNR, CDR2 FQNEAQ (reference sequence). This rearrangement joins TRBV7-9 to TRBJ2-7; 9 bases are shared with TRBD1. The sample here was blood, taken before dendritic cell vaccination. This clonotype was sampled from a human donor with glioblastoma. CDR3 loop: CASSPPRTGVSYEQYF. CDR3 sequence (DNA): TGTGCCAGCAGCCCCCCCCGGACAGGGGTTTCCTACGAGCAGTACTTC.